This T cell receptor (beta chain) was retrieved from a study of OX40 agonist ivuxolimab in advanced cancers. Background for the entire study: Ivuxolimab was a fully human IgG2 agonistic monoclonal antibody targeting the costimulatory receptor OX40 (CD134). Of the roughly 52 dose-escalation patients, hepatocellular carcinoma was present in approximately 20, melanoma in approximately 15, renal cell carcinoma in 9 and head and neck cancer in 9. Intravenous ivuxolimab was administered to patients every 2 weeks at six dose levels: 0.01, 0.1, 0.3, 1.5, 3 and 10 mg/kg. Partial responses occurred in three dose-escalation patients, of whom one had hepatocellular carcinoma and two had cutaneous melanoma. Patients were allowed to have had prior anti-PD-1, anti-PD-L1 or anti-CTLA-4 therapy, and approximately 40% of the dose-escalation patients had been treated with checkpoint inhibitors. The point of sequencing TCRbeta in the periphery was to test whether ivuxolimab changed TCR sequence diversity and drove clonal T-cell expansion. The monotherapy dose-escalation portion (N of about 47 patients) of the phase I ivuxolimab trial is reported in the paper. In the dose-escalation cohort, around four fifths of patients were male, and the mean age was 60 years with a range of about 23 to 79.

Patients with autoimmune disease history or receiving systemic immunosuppression were excluded from the trial. In every dose cohort, peripheral blood was drawn for TCR sequencing at baseline, cycle 4 day 1, and cycle 7 day 1. The samples were drawn from a first-in-human, open-label, multicenter phase I dose-escalation trial of ivuxolimab. Adults with locally advanced or metastatic melanoma, renal cell carcinoma, hepatocellular carcinoma or head and neck squamous cell carcinoma were enrolled in the trial. Before TCR sequencing, CD4+ and CD8+ T cells were separately sorted from peripheral blood. Beyond this particular receptor, the publication reports: In partial responders in the 0.1-3.0 mg/kg groups, normalized peripheral clonal expansion was found to be among the lowest, especially among CD8+ T cells. Which antigens the clonally expanded peripheral T cells were specific for was not determined. Low levels of normalized T-cell clonal expansion were also seen in some patients who did not respond. Clonal expansion of both CD4+ and CD8+ blood T cells was observed from baseline to week 6 at doses 0.1 to 3.0 mg/kg. After ivuxolimab, CD8+ T cells had more expanded clones than CD4+ T cells on average.

As for this clone: Its binding antigen is unknown. One base away there is no much larger clone; base qualities are not given.

CDR1 and CDR2 were assigned from the germline V gene as SGDLS and YYNGEE. V ends up 4 bases short and J 7 bases short, with an unmatched junction base count of 9. The CDR3 starts with the cysteine, ends with the phenylalanine, and has 15 residues. The sequence is cut down to CDR3 DNA, 45 bases in frame from base 1. Genomic DNA was extracted from sorted cells for sequencing of the TCRbeta CDR3 region. The immunoSEQ Assay was used to sequence the TCRbeta CDR3 regions. TCRdb took this table from immuneACCESS and kept in-frame rearrangements with V and J called. Such tables lack part of the clones; where checked against another copy, unresolved V genes explain under half of the gap, and the rest is unexplained. The sample data list more than 100,000 clones, and about 93% of these were observed just once. Together, the top ten hold approximately 0.15% of the sample.

The clonotype originates from an adult with an advanced solid tumor such as melanoma, head and neck, liver or kidney cancer. The sample was CD4+ or CD8+ T cells sorted from blood, taken in a trial of the OX40 agonist ivuxolimab. The rearranged segments are TRBV9 and TRBJ1-4; 8 central nucleotides agree with TRBD1. The nucleotides read TGTGCCAGCAGCAACCCGGACAGGGCTAGTGAAAAACTGTTTTTT. Its product reads: CASSNPDRASEKLFF.